This T cell receptor (beta chain) was sequenced during a study of monozygotic twins with inflammatory bowel disease (dated by TCRdb to about 2019). Regarding the study in general: The full study comprised approximately 28 monozygotic twin pairs: nine German pairs (four IBD-concordant, five IBD-discordant) and 19 IBD-discordant Danish pairs. The search for disease-associated traits relied mainly on comparing IBD patients with their genetically identical healthy co-twins within discordant pairs. Each individual had, on average, about 151 000 unique TCRalpha sequences and 181 000 unique TCRbeta sequences available for analysis. Findings and caveats that apply to the study as a whole: The analysis was unable to tell apart different T cell subtypes. Repertoire similarity did not differ between concordant and discordant twins, possibly due to limited statistical power. Fewer clonotypes were shared with other individuals by IBD patients than by healthy twins, most markedly in patients showing signs of disease activity. Measured by the inverse Simpson index, TCRbeta repertoire diversity was lower in IBD patients than in their healthy co-twins. Because patients were on differing immunosuppressive treatments, the repertoires may have picked up extra background noise and inter-individual variability. No single strong signal or clonotype linked to IBD turned up in the results, so the idea that one exists was not supported.

The CDR3 holds 14 amino acids from the cysteine to the phenylalanine. The DNA is not on file. CDR1 and CDR2, per the germline V gene, are MGHDK and SYGVNS. A 2.5 ml peripheral blood sample was drawn into PAXgene tubes per donor and stored at -80°C. Without any T cell sorting, total RNA was extracted from whole blood using the PAXgene blood miRNA kit on an automated QIAcube. Peripheral blood from monozygotic twin pairs who were concordant or discordant for inflammatory bowel disease underwent deep TCRalpha and TCRbeta repertoire profiling using unique molecular barcoding. Smoking habits were recorded for all twin pairs, and individuals were classified as current, former or never smokers. The receptor library was made with 5' RACE. Each TCR library was prepared from around 3.5 ug of total RNA. For each sample, cDNA was synthesized in eight separate reactions using SMARTScribe reverse transcriptase. During cDNA synthesis, template switching introduced unique molecular identifiers that contained a 6-nucleotide sample barcode. Two nested PCRs of roughly 15 and 9 cycles amplified the TCRalpha and TCRbeta cDNA, and bead purification followed each PCR. Before amplification, the cDNA was treated with uracil DNA-glycosylase and purified using the QIAquick PCR purification kit. In the second PCR, Illumina TruSeq-compatible adapters and sample-specific barcodes were added. TapeStation and Qubit were used to check library quality and concentration, and 5 ng of each library went into the pool. The pooled libraries were sequenced with 2 x 100 bp reads and custom sequencing primers on an Illumina HiSeq2500 single-index Rapid Run. Turning to the authors' computational methods: MiGEC version 1.2.6 was used for UMI-based consensus assembly, which corrected PCR and sequencing errors. V(D)J alignment, clonotype assembly and CDR3 extraction were performed with MiXCR version 2.1.1. To normalise gene usage, clonotype sharing and MAIT/NKT TCR abundance, the analysis used the top 1000, 10 000 and 20 000 clonotypes per sample. Diversity was computed as the inverse Simpson index with the vegan R package after downsampling to 27 000 UMIs. Paired Mann-Whitney U tests were applied to discordant twin pairs, with Benjamini-Hochberg correction for multiple testing. The reads, reprocessed by TCRdb, yield one row per CDR3 protein sequence and no DNA. TCRdb's processing, not the authors' own work, is the source of the V and J calls. The sample's clone listing holds around 450,000 distinct CDR3 sequences. The leading ten clones occupy roughly 2.2% of the sample.

Comments on this clonotype: What this receptor recognizes is not known.

Input material: blood. Here the chain combines TRBV25-1 and TRBJ1-1; absent DNA, TCRdb's TRBD1 call cannot be checked. The receptor was derived from a human donor with ulcerative colitis or Crohn's disease, or a healthy co-twin of an affected twin (not recorded which). CDR3 region: CASSGGQGATEAFF.